A selection of T cell receptor beta chains follows, all from one sample in a study of PD-L1 blockade in urothelial cancer. Some clones are missing from TCRdb's copy, which holds only in-frame ones; the method was immunoSEQ multiplex PCR. Of 50,000 to 75,000 clones listed, roughly 77% were seen once; the top ten hold more than 1.5%. The input for sequencing was PBMCs, taken around atezolizumab (anti-PD-L1) treatment. The receptors were sampled from a man between 65 and 85 years old with urothelial cancer. Each CDR3 is given with its conserved first and last residue. The order of the fields is D gene, J gene, clone size, V gene, CDR3 protein, CDR3 DNA. The D gene is left open where the match is weak. Not all rows give a size; the values are once, few, many and, for expanded clones, a class.

. TRBJ2-2 . TRBV5-1 CASSWGGQANGELFF TGCGCCAGCAGCTGGGGGGGACAGGCCAACGGGGAGCTGTTTTTT
. TRBJ2-5 . TRBV7-6 CASCPGSQFQETQYF TGTGCCAGCTGCCCAGGTTCGCAGTTTCAAGAGACCCAGTACTTC
. TRBJ2-1 . TRBV7-2 CASSLAASSSYNEQFF TGTGCCAGCAGCTTAGCCGCCTCGAGCTCCTACAATGAGCAGTTCTTC
. TRBJ1-1 . TRBV6-6 CASSSPWADMNTEAFF TGTGCCAGCAGTTCCCCCTGGGCAGACATGAACACTGAAGCTTTCTTT
. TRBJ1-3 few TRBV4-3 CASSQPGDSGNTIYF TGCGCCAGCAGCCAACCAGGGGACTCTGGAAACACCATATATTTT
TRBD1 TRBJ2-1 few TRBV6-1 CAGRQGLYNEQFF TGTGCCGGTAGACAGGGGCTTTACAATGAGCAGTTCTTC
. TRBJ2-7 . TRBV4-1 CASSQRLGGYEQYF TGCGCCAGCAGCCAAAGACTTGGCGGCTACGAGCAGTACTTC
TRBD1 TRBJ2-6 medium-sized TRBV6-4 CASSEQGAGANVLTF TGTGCCAGCAGTGAACAGGGGGCTGGGGCCAACGTCCTGACTTTC
TRBD1 TRBJ2-7 . TRBV6-5 CASRSRDRNSYEQYF TGTGCCAGCAGGAGCCGGGACAGGAATTCCTACGAGCAGTACTTC
TRBD2 TRBJ2-3 . TRBV5-4 CASSLEGLAGPDTQYF TGTGCCAGCAGCTTGGAGGGACTAGCGGGACCAGATACGCAGTATTTT
. TRBJ1-1 . TRBV12-5 CASGLELGTGGAFF TGTGCTAGTGGTTTGGAGTTGGGTACGGGTGGAGCTTTCTTT
. TRBJ2-3 . TRBV6-1 CASSEVGGTSTDTQYF TGTGCCAGCAGTGAAGTAGGCGGGACTAGCACAGATACGCAGTATTTT
. TRBJ2-7 . TRBV19 CASSRGYEQYF TGTGCCAGTAGTAGAGGATACGAGCAGTACTTC
. TRBJ2-2 . TRBV27 CASRGATGELFF TGTGCCAGCCGGGGGGCCACCGGGGAGCTGTTTTTT
TRBD2 TRBJ2-3 . TRBV6-1 CASSSSGRGEDTQYF TGTGCCAGCAGTTCGAGCGGGAGGGGGGAAGATACGCAGTATTTT
TRBD2 TRBJ2-3 . TRBV7-9 CASSAWTSGSDTQYF TGTGCCAGCAGCGCCTGGACTAGCGGGAGCGATACGCAGTATTTT
. TRBJ2-6 . TRBV7-7 CASSPLSSGANVLTF TGTGCTAGCAGCCCACTAAGCTCTGGGGCCAACGTCCTGACTTTC
. TRBJ2-2 . TRBV15 CATSRDYSGELFF TGTGCCACCAGCAGAGATTACTCCGGGGAGCTGTTTTTT
. TRBJ2-1 . TRBV5-4 CASSLGGRDEQFF TGTGCCAGCAGCTTGGGAGGGCGTGATGAGCAGTTCTTC
. TRBJ2-6 . TRBV19 CASSISYRSGANVLTF TGTGCCAGTAGTATATCCTACCGCTCTGGGGCCAACGTCCTGACTTTC
. TRBJ2-1 . TRBV9 CASSGHTGDILGEQFF TGTGCCAGCAGCGGACATACGGGGGATATTCTGGGTGAGCAGTTCTTC
TRBD1 TRBJ2-7 once TRBV6-1 CASRGDRGFDEQYF TGTGCCAGCAGGGGGGACAGGGGGTTCGACGAGCAGTACTTC
. TRBJ2-3 . TRBV11-3 CASSPTSASTDTQYF TGTGCCAGCAGCCCAACCAGCGCTAGCACAGATACGCAGTATTTT
TRBD1 TRBJ2-5 . TRBV18 CASSPDRLQETQYF TGTGCCAGCTCACCGGACAGGCTCCAAGAGACCCAGTACTTC
. TRBJ1-2 once TRBV19 CASSITTNTRAGYTF TGTGCCAGTAGTATTACAACGAACACCAGGGCTGGCTACACCTTC
. TRBJ1-1 . TRBV9 CASSVGGRSNTEAFF TGTGCCAGCAGCGTAGGTGGCAGATCGAACACTGAAGCTTTCTTT
. TRBJ1-1 once TRBV27 CASSFGAEAFF TGTGCCAGCAGCTTCGGTGCTGAAGCTTTCTTT
. TRBJ1-1 . TRBV15 CATRSGRVMNTEAFF TGTGCCACCAGATCAGGGAGGGTAATGAACACTGAAGCTTTCTTT
TRBD1 TRBJ2-7 . TRBV7-9 CASSRPERDRVKEQYF TGTGCCAGCAGTCGCCCCGAACGGGACAGGGTTAAAGAGCAGTACTTC
TRBD1 TRBJ2-2 few TRBV18 CASSSGTGVNTGELFF TGTGCCAGCTCATCTGGGACAGGGGTCAACACCGGGGAGCTGTTTTTT
TRBD2 TRBJ2-7 once TRBV25-1 CASSAGTSVYEQYF TGTGCCAGCAGTGCCGGGACTAGCGTTTACGAGCAGTACTTC
TRBD2 TRBJ2-1 . TRBV19 CASSMTIGLAGGNEQFF TGTGCCAGTAGTATGACTATTGGGCTAGCGGGAGGCAATGAGCAGTTCTTC
TRBD1 TRBJ1-1 . TRBV2 CASSEGTGVRAFF TGTGCCAGCAGTGAAGGGACAGGGGTTAGAGCTTTCTTT
TRBD2 TRBJ2-1 . TRBV27 CASSSYLTSGSKNEQFF TGTGCCAGCAGCTCATACCTGACTAGCGGGAGTAAGAATGAGCAGTTCTTC
. TRBJ2-5 . TRBV25-1 CASSATVGTGQETQYF TGTGCCAGCAGTGCGACCGTGGGAACAGGACAAGAGACCCAGTACTTC
TRBD1 TRBJ2-7 medium-sized TRBV27 CASSSFTGTGIYEQYF TGTGCCAGCAGTTCCTTTACCGGGACAGGGATTTACGAGCAGTACTTC
TRBD1 TRBJ1-4 once TRBV2 CASRRDRGSNEKLFF TGTGCCAGCAGGCGGGACAGGGGATCTAATGAAAAACTGTTTTTT
. TRBJ1-1 . TRBV2 CATGGAGTEAFF TGTGCCACCGGGGGGGCGGGCACTGAAGCTTTCTTT
TRBD2 TRBJ2-1 . TRBV5-1 CASSLEASGQNEQFF TGCGCCAGCAGCTTGGAGGCTAGCGGGCAAAATGAGCAGTTCTTC
TRBD1 TRBJ1-2 . TRBV11-2 CASSTTGVYGYTF TGTGCCAGCAGCACCACAGGGGTCTATGGCTACACCTTC
TRBD1 TRBJ2-7 . TRBV5-8 CASNQRTGPTFSYEQYF TGTGCCAGCAACCAAAGGACAGGACCGACCTTCTCCTACGAGCAGTACTTC
TRBD1 TRBJ1-1 . TRBV6-5 CASRTGGFTEAFF TGTGCCAGCAGGACAGGGGGTTTCACTGAAGCTTTCTTT
TRBD2 TRBJ2-1 . TRBV7-8 CASSLDQRENEQFF TGTGCCAGCAGCTTAGACCAGCGGGAGAATGAGCAGTTCTTC
TRBD2 TRBJ2-3 once TRBV27 CASSFRPSGAEITSTDTQYF TGTGCCAGCAGTTTTAGGCCTAGCGGGGCAGAAATTACTAGCACAGATACGCAGTATTTT